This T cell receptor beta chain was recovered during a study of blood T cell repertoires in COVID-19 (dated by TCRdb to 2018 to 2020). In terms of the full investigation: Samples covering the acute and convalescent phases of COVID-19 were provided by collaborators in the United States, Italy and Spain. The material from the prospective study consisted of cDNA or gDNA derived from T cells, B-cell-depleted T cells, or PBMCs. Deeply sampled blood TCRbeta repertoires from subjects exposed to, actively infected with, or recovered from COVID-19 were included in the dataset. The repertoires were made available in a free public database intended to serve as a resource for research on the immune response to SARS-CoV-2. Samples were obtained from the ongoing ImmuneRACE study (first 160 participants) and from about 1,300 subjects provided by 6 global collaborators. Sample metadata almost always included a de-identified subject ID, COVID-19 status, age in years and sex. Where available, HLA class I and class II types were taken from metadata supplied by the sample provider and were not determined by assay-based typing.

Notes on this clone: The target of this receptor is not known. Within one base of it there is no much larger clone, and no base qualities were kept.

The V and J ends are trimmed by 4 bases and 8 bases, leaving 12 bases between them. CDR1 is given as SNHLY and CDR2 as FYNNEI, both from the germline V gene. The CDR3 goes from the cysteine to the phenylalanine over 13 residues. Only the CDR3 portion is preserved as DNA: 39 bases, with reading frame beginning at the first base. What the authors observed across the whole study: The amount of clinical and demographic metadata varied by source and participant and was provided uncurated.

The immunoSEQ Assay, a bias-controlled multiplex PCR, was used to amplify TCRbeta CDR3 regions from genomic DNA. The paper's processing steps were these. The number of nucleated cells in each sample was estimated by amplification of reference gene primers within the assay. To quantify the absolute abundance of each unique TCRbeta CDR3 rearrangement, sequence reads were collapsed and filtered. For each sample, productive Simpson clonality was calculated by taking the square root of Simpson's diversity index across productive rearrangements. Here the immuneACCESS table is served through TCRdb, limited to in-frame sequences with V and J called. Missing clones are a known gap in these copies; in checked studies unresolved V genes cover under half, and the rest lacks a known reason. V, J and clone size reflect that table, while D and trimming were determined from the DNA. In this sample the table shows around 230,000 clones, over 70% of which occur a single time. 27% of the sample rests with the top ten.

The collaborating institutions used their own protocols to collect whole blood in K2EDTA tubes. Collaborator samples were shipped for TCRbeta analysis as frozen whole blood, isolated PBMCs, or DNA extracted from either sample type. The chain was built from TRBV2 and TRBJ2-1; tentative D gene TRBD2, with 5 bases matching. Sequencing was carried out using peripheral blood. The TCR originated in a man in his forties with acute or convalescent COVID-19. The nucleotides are TGTGCCAGCAGTGTACTCCAGAGGGATGAGCAGTTCTTC. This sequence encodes CASSVLQRDEQFF. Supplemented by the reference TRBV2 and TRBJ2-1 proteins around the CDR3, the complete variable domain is EPEVTQTPSHQVTQMGQEVILRCVPISNHLYFYWYRQILGQKVEFLVSFYNNEISEKSEIFDDQFSVERPDGSNFTLKIRSTKLEDSAMYFCASSVLQRDEQFFGPGTRLTVL.